These 23 T cell receptor beta chains share one sample of origin, sequenced in a study of CXCR3-negative and CXCR3-positive naive CD8 T cells. The libraries of TRB cDNA were prepared using 5' RACE with UMI labels. For each CDR3 protein, TCRdb gives one entry from its re-call of the 5' RACE reads, without DNA. The sample's table shows fewer than 95,000 distinct CDR3 sequences. What was sequenced was naive CXCR3- CD8+ T cells from blood. The subset denotes: CD45RO-CCR7+CD27+CD95- naive CD8+ T cells lacking CXCR3 (TNR3-). Receptor source: a human donor in good health. Some clones in this sample may be carry-over from other donors' samples.

This chain joins TRBV29-1 and TRBJ1-6; TCRdb outputs TRBD1, but without DNA this stays unchecked. Looked up from germline, CDR1 is SQVTM and CDR2 is ANQGSEA. The CDR3 is made up of 16 amino acids. The CDR3 loop reads CSVALVGTGINSPLHF.

The V gene is TRBV24-1, the J gene TRBJ2-2; without DNA, the TCRdb call of TRBD1 cannot be checked. This CDR3 is built from 15 residues. From germline, CDR1 is KGHDR and CDR2 SFDVKD. CDR3 amino acids: CATRAGTGDTGELFF.

J is TRBJ2-7 and V is TRBV3-1. Germline assignment: CDR1 LGHDT and CDR2 YNNKEL (reference sequence). This CDR3 contains 12 residues. The chain's CDR3 is CASSLHSYEQYF.

V usage is TRBV4-1 and J usage is TRBJ2-1; the TRBD1 assignment by TCRdb is unverifiable without DNA. This CDR3 is built from 13 residues. The germline V gene encodes CDR1 MGHRA and CDR2 YSYEKL. Here the CDR3 reads CASSQGPREQQFF.

The chain links TRBV20-1 to TRBJ1-1; TCRdb calls TRBD1, which cannot be checked without DNA. The CDR3 covers 13 residues. Germline-derived CDR1 and CDR2 are DFQATT and SNEGSKA (reference sequence). The CDR3 reads CSARPRGDTEAFF.

The CDR3 is CASGDYSSSYEQYF. This sequence joins TRBV25-1 and TRBJ2-7. This CDR3 is built from 14 residues. Germline loops: CDR1 MGHDK, CDR2 SYGVNS.

CDR3 sequence: CASSSGGTTEAFF. This chain links TRBV7-3 with TRBJ1-1; the D gene TCRdb calls, TRBD1, cannot be checked with no DNA. The germline CDR1 and CDR2 sequences are SGHTA and FQGTGA. The CDR3 loop spans 13 amino acids.

The chain combines TRBV7-9 with TRBJ2-7; there is no DNA to check the TCRdb D call of TRBD1. This CDR3 contains 11 residues. From germline, CDR1 is SEHNR and CDR2 FQNEAQ (reference sequence). This chain's CDR3 is CARYWGHEQYF.

The V gene is TRBV29-1, the J gene TRBJ1-2; the TRBD1 assignment by TCRdb is unverifiable without DNA. The CDR3 totals 17 residues. Germline-derived CDR1 and CDR2 are SQVTM and ANQGSEA. The CDR3 loop reads CSVEDALLEDTNYGYTF.

V and J are TRBV19 and TRBJ1-1. The CDR3 contains 13 residues. Germline loops: CDR1 LNHDA, CDR2 SQIVND (reference sequence). This chain's CDR3 is CASRSLGDTEAFF.

This rearrangement joins TRBV21-1 to TRBJ1-1; absent DNA, TCRdb's TRBD1 call cannot be checked. TRBV21-1 has pseudogene status. The CDR3 is 18 residues long. CDR3 loop: CASSSQPRVQGTNTEAFF.

This chain connects TRBV5-1 to TRBJ2-7. Looked up from germline, CDR1 is SGHRS and CDR2 is YFSETQ. The CDR3 is made up of 13 amino acids. CDR3 sequence: CASSFGVSYEQYF.

The rearrangement uses TRBV7-3 and TRBJ2-7; the TCRdb D gene call, TRBD1, has no DNA to confirm it. CDR1 SGHTA and CDR2 FQGTGA come from the germline V gene. CDR3 length: 14 residues. The CDR3 reads CASSRDGPADEQYF.

V is TRBV7-6 and J is TRBJ2-7; without DNA, the TCRdb call of TRBD1 cannot be checked. Germline CDR1 and CDR2: SGHVS and FNYEAQ. CDR3 length equals 12 residues. The CDR3 spells CASSLGGDEQYF. The whole variable domain, remainder taken from reference TRBV7-6 and TRBJ2-7, is GAGVSQSPRYKVTKRGQDVALRCDPISGHVSLYWYRQALGQGPEFLTYFNYEAQQDKSGLPNDRFSAERPEGSISTLTIQRTEQRDSAMYRCASSLGGDEQYFGPGTRLTVT.

This sequence joins TRBV4-1 and TRBJ2-4. There are 14 residues in the CDR3. Per the germline V gene, CDR1 is MGHRA and CDR2 is YSYEKL. Here the CDR3 reads CASRELFGKNIQYF.

The V and J genes are TRBV28 and TRBJ2-1; checking the TCRdb D call of TRBD2 is not possible without DNA. The CDR3 is 17 residues long. Germline V gene sequence: CDR1 MDHEN, CDR2 SYDVKM. This chain's CDR3 is CASSSPLAGQSYNEQFF. The full variable domain, rest sourced from reference TRBV28 and TRBJ2-1, is DVKVTQSSRYLVKRTGEKVFLECVQDMDHENMFWYRQDPGLGLRLIYFSYDVKMKEKGDIPEGYSVSREKKERFSLILESASTNQTSMYLCASSSPLAGQSYNEQFFGPGTRLTVL.

This rearrangement joins TRBV12-3 or TRBV12-4 to TRBJ1-2; TCRdb returns TRBD1, unconfirmable since there is no DNA. This CDR3 is 13 amino acids long. The CDR3 spells CASSRDREYGYTF.

The chain uses TRBV10-3 and TRBJ2-3; TCRdb designates TRBD2, a call that cannot be tested without DNA. Germline V CDR1 and CDR2: ENHRY, SYGVKD. CDR3 length equals 16 residues. The chain's CDR3 is CAIGSGGQTSTDTQYF.

The chain is built from TRBV2 and TRBJ2-7. Germline CDR1 SNHLY, CDR2 FYNNEI. CDR3 length: 14 residues. This CDR3 reads CASREAGRVSEQYF.

This clonotype shows up as medium-sized by frequency. The chain links TRBV7-6 to TRBJ1-2. Germline loops: CDR1 SGHVS, CDR2 FNYEAQ. CDR3 length: 14 amino acids. The CDR3: CASSLLAGGDGYTF.

The CDR3 spells CARMGAGQGTEAFF. V is TRBV21-1 and J is TRBJ1-1; TCRdb picks TRBD1, but there is no DNA to check that call. TRBV21-1 is annotated as a pseudogene. The CDR3 covers 14 residues.

The gene calls are TRBV3-1 and TRBJ2-7; the TCRdb D gene call, TRBD1, has no DNA to confirm it. The germline V gene has CDR1 LGHDT and CDR2 YNNKEL (reference sequence). The CDR3 consists of 14 residues. CDR3 amino acids: CASSITAGAGEQYF.

The CDR3 region is CASNGQHYTEAFF. The J gene is TRBJ1-1, the V gene TRBV28; TCRdb calls TRBD1, which cannot be checked without DNA. This CDR3 has 13 residues. Germline V CDR1 and CDR2: MDHEN, SYDVKM.